This T cell receptor (beta chain) appears in the sequencing data of a study of PD-1 blockade in mismatch repair-deficient tumors. Background on the study: Patients had over ten mismatch repair-deficient cancer types and were previously treated and progressing.

TCRdb's table, derived via immunoSEQ multiplex PCR, lists solely in-frame clones and lacks some. The sample has 75,000 to 85,000 clones, around 85% seen once; the top ten hold 2.6%. As regards this clone: Its antigen remains unknown.

Study-wide findings and caveats: Tumor-resident clones, often absent from pretreatment blood, expanded after pembrolizumab and then contracted.

The CDR3 is 15 residues long. The germline gives CDR1 SNHLY, CDR2 FYNNEI. V lost 5 bases to trimming and J lost 1 base, with 12 bases between them. All patients were mismatch repair deficient, assessed by either PCR or immunohistochemistry. TCRs were sequenced from a few patients responding to pembrolizumab. The receptor was isolated from an adult with mismatch repair-deficient cancer. This chain links TRBV2 with TRBJ1-3, with D perhaps matching TRBD1 (5 bases). The source was peripheral blood, collected 12 weeks after starting pembrolizumab. The DNA of the CDR3 is TGTGCCAGCAGTTTCGACAGTCTATCTGGAAACACCATATATTTT. It translates to CASSFDSLSGNTIYF.